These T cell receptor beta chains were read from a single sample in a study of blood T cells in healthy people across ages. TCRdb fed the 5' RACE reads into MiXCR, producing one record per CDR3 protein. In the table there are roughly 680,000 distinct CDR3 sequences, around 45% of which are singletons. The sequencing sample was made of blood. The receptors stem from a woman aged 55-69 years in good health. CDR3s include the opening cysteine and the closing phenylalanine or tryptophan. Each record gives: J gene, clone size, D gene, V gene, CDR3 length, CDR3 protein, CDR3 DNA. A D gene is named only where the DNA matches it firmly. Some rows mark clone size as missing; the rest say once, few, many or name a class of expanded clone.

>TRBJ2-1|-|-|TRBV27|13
CASSATWGETQFF
TGTGCCAGCAGTGCCACCTGGGGAGAGACCCAGTTCTTC
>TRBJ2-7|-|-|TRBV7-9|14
CASSVQLDSYEQYF
TGTGCCAGCAGCGTACAATTAGACTCCTACGAGCAGTACTTC
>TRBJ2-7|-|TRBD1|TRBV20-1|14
CSAPSGGVFYEQYF
TGCAGTGCACCTTCAGGGGGAGTCTTCTACGAGCAGTACTTC
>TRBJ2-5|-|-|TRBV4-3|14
CASSTRLVAETQYF
TGCGCCAGCAGCACCCGACTAGTAGCAGAGACCCAGTACTTC
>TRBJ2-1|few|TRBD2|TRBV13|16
CASSLPGLDGGDEQFF
TGTGCCAGCAGCTTACCCGGACTAGACGGAGGCGATGAGCAGTTCTTC
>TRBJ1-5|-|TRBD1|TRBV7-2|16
CASSLSGTVSNQPQHF
TGTGCCAGCAGCTTAAGTGGGACAGTTAGCAATCAGCCCCAGCATTTT
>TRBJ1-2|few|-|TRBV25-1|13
CASTRGTAGGYTF
TGTGCCAGCACCCGCGGGACCGCCGGGGGCTACACCTTC
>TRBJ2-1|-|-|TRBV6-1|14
CASSEVALVEEQFF
TGTGCCAGCAGTGAAGTGGCGCTAGTTGAAGAGCAGTTCTTC
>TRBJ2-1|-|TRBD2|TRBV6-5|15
CASSLSGGVWNEQFF
TGTGCCAGCAGTTTATCGGGAGGAGTCTGGAATGAGCAGTTCTTC
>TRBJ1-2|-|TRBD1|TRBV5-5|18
CASSLGPGQASLNYGYTF
TGTGCCAGCAGCTTGGGCCCGGGACAGGCCAGTCTTAACTATGGCTACACCTTC
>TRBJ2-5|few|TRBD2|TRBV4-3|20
CASSQDLIRGLAGVEETQYF
TGCGCCAGCAGCCAAGACCTGATACGGGGGCTAGCGGGAGTCGAAGAGACCCAGTACTTC
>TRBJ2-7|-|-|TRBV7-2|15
CASSKGGTDTYERYF
TGTGCCAGCAGCAAAGGAGGGACGGATACCTACGAGCGGTACTTC
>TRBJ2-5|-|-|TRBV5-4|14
CASSLDHRVETQYF
TGTGCCAGCAGCTTAGACCACAGGGTGGAGACCCAGTACTTC
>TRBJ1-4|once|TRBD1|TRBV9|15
CASSVRTGPDEKLFF
TGTGCCAGCAGCGTACGGACAGGGCCCGATGAAAAACTGTTTTTT
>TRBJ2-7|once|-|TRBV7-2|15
CASSLEGGGNWEQYF
TGTGCCAGCAGCTTAGAAGGGGGAGGGAACTGGGAGCAGTACTTC
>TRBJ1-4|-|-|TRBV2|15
CASGLSGSSVEKLFF
TGTGCCAGCGGGCTCTCAGGGTCATCGGTTGAAAAACTGTTTTTT
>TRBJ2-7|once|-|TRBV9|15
CASSVGAGKTYEQYF
TGTGCCAGCAGCGTAGGTGCGGGTAAAACCTACGAGCAGTACTTC
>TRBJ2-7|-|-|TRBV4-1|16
CASSQSDVGGSYEQYF
TGCGCCAGCAGCCAATCTGATGTCGGTGGGTCCTACGAGCAGTACTTC
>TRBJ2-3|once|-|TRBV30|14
CAWSVGAGTDTQYF
TGTGCCTGGAGTGTAGGGGCCGGCACAGATACGCAGTATTTT
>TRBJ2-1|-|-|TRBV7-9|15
CASSFRQGIGNEQFF
TGTGCCAGCAGCTTTCGCCAGGGGATTGGGAATGAGCAGTTCTTC
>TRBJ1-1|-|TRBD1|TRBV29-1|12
CSAGQGPTEAFF
TGCAGCGCAGGACAGGGGCCCACTGAAGCTTTCTTT
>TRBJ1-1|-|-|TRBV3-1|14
CASSHGTLNTEAFF
TGTGCCAGCAGCCACGGGACGTTGAACACTGAAGCTTTCTTT
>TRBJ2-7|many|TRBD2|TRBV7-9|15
CASSSGTSGSNEQYF
TGTGCCAGCAGCTCCGGGACTAGCGGGAGCAACGAGCAGTACTTC
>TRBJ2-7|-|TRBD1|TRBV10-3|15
CAISGQGDLLYEQYF
TGTGCCATCAGTGGACAGGGGGACCTCCTCTACGAGCAGTACTTC
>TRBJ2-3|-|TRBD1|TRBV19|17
CASSTADRGLNTDTQYF
TGTGCCAGTAGTACAGCCGACAGGGGGTTGAACACAGATACGCAGTATTTT
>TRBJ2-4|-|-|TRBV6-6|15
CASSQLVIGKNIQYF
TGTGCCAGCAGCCAGCTAGTAATTGGCAAAAACATTCAGTACTTC
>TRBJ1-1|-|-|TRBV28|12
CASTEGNTEAFF
TGTGCCAGCACTGAGGGGAACACTGAAGCTTTCTTT
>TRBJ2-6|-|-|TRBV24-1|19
CATSDPTGSSSSGANVLTF
TGTGCCACCAGTGACCCCACAGGGAGCTCCAGCTCTGGGGCCAACGTCCTGACTTTC
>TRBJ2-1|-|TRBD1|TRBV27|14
CASRDQGAGHEQFF
TGTGCCAGCAGGGACCAGGGGGCCGGGCATGAGCAGTTCTTC
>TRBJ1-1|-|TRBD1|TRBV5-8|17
CASSPPGQGRVDTEAFF
TGTGCCAGCAGTCCCCCGGGACAGGGAAGGGTCGACACTGAAGCTTTCTTT
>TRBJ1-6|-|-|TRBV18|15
CASSLQETANSPLHF
TGTGCCAGCTCCCTCCAGGAGACTGCTAATTCACCCCTCCACTTT
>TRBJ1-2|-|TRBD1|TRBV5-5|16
CASSWGPDRGPIGYTF
TGTGCCAGCAGCTGGGGACCTGACAGGGGCCCAATTGGCTACACCTTC
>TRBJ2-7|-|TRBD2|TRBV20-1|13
CSAQRETLDEQYF
TGCAGTGCCCAGCGGGAGACCCTCGATGAGCAGTACTTC
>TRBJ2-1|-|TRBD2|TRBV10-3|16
CAISEGFGRAYNEQFF
TGTGCCATCAGTGAGGGGTTCGGGAGGGCCTACAATGAGCAGTTCTTC
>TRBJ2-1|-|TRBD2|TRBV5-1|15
CASSLVLAGAGEQFF
TGCGCCAGCAGCTTGGTACTAGCGGGAGCTGGTGAGCAGTTCTTC
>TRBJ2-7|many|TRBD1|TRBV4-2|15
CASSQGWTGDYEQYF
TGTGCCAGCAGCCAAGGTTGGACAGGAGACTACGAGCAGTACTTC
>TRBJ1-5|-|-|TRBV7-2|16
CASSLGGRGGAQPQHF
TGTGCCAGCAGCTTAGGCGGTCGGGGTGGGGCGCAGCCCCAGCATTTT
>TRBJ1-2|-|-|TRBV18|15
CASSPESGRNYGYTF
TGTGCCAGCTCACCGGAGTCTGGACGGAACTATGGCTACACCTTC
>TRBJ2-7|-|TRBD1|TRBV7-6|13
CASSKQGAGEQYF
TGTGCCAGCAGCAAACAGGGGGCAGGCGAGCAGTACTTC
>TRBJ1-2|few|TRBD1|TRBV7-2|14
CASNPDRGRNGYTF
TGTGCCAGCAATCCGGACAGGGGGCGAAATGGCTACACCTTC
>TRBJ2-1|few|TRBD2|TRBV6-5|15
CASSTGLAGSNEQFF
TGTGCCAGCAGCACCGGACTAGCGGGCTCTAATGAGCAGTTCTTC
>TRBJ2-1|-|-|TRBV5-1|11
CASSLRSEQFF
TGCGCCAGCAGCTTGAGAAGCGAGCAGTTCTTC
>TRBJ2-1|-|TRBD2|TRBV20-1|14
CSVPLAGVGNEQFF
TGCAGTGTCCCACTAGCGGGAGTCGGCAATGAGCAGTTCTTC
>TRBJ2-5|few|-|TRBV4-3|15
CASSQVVAVGETQYF
TGCGCCAGCAGCCAAGTTGTAGCGGTAGGAGAGACCCAGTACTTC
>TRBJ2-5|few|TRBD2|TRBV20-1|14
CSAPGLAGGKTQYF
TGCAGTGCTCCGGGACTAGCGGGTGGCAAGACCCAGTACTTC
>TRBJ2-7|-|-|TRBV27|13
CASTRPGTYEQYF
TGTGCCAGCACCCGGCCGGGCACCTACGAGCAGTACTTC
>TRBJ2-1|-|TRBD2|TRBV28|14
CASSWEGTSGNGFF
TGTGCCAGCAGTTGGGAGGGGACTAGCGGGAATGGGTTCTTC
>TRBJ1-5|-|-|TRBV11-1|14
CASSPSGSAQPQHF
TGTGCCAGCAGCCCCTCGGGGTCGGCTCAGCCCCAGCATTTT
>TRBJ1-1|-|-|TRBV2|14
CASREQGTNTEAFF
TGTGCCAGCAGGGAACAGGGAACGAACACTGAAGCTTTCTTT
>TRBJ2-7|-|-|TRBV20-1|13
CGSEGGSSREQYF
TGCGGGTCCGAAGGGGGATCCTCCCGCGAGCAGTACTTC
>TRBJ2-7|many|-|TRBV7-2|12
CASGAGSYEQYF
TGTGCCAGTGGGGCAGGATCCTACGAGCAGTACTTC
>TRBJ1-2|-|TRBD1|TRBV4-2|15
CASSQEPGGGAGYTF
TGTGCCAGCAGCCAAGAACCAGGGGGGGGGGCTGGCTACACCTTC
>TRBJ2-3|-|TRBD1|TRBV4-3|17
CASSQERDRELTDTQYF
TGCGCCAGCAGCCAAGAACGGGACAGGGAGCTCACAGATACGCAGTATTTT
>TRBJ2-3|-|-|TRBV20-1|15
CSASVSDSSPDTQYF
TGCAGTGCTAGCGTTTCGGACAGTAGCCCAGATACGCAGTATTTT
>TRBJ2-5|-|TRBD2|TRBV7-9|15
CASSSIAGAVETQYF
TGTGCCAGCAGCTCAATAGCGGGAGCGGTAGAGACCCAGTACTTC
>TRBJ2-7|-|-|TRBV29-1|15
CSVVSPRDSYYEQYF
TGCAGCGTTGTTTCCCCCCGAGACAGCTACTACGAGCAGTACTTC